Each of the 22 T cell receptor beta chains below was sequenced from the same sample in a study of T-cell reconstitution after alpha-beta-depleted transplantation in children (TCRdb year 2016). The meaning of the sample's treatment or condition label: allogeneic hematopoietic cell transplantation with graft depleted of TCRalphabeta T cells and CD19 B cells. Receptors were amplified or captured by PCR. Reads for this sample came from an Illumina HiSeq 2500. TCR libraries were prepared with molecular barcoding, using unique molecular identifiers to normalize TCRbeta repertoire quantification. TCRdb took the public reads, trimmed them with fastp at Q25, ran MiXCR for clone calling and kept in-frame beta chains. CDR3 protein duplicates are merged, each entry listing the most common genes and DNA. Here the sample has about 110,000 distinct CDR3 sequences; 9% to 12% occur a single time. The ten largest clones capture about 34% of the sample.

The source material was PBMCs, sampled before TCRalphabeta/CD19-depleted stem cell transplant. Receptors originate from a boy aged 2 to 9 with acute lymphoblastic leukemia, due to receive a stem cell transplant.

The genes are TRBV11-2 and TRBJ2-1, with 11 bases that match TRBD2. Germline V gene lookup returns CDR1 SGHAT and CDR2 FQNNGV. This CDR3 has 15 residues. V dropped 4 bases and J dropped 6; count of bases not matched to a gene: 5. Here the CDR3 DNA reads TGTGCCAGCAGCTCTACCGGGACTAGCGGCAATGAGCAGTTCTTC. Translated: CASSSTGTSGNEQFF.

In this sample, this clonotype turned up a few times. The genes are TRBV20-1 and TRBJ2-5; 7 positions agree with TRBD1. V gave up 1 base and J gave up 5 bases; unmatched junction bases: 7. Germline-derived CDR1 and CDR2 are DFQATT and SNEGSKA (reference sequence). The CDR3 spans 14 residues. CDR3 in amino acids: CSARALDRVETQYF. The CDR3 bases are TGCAGTGCTAGAGCCCTAGACAGGGTCGAGACCCAGTACTTC.

This clonotype has more than one count but fewer than ten. The chain employs TRBV4-1 and TRBJ2-7; a weak D match, TRBD1 (5 bases). V was clipped by 0 bases and J by 4 bases, with 19 bases between them. The length of the CDR3 is 17 residues. CDR1 and CDR2 (germline): MGHRA, YSYEKL. The CDR3 sequence: CASSQDPHGHSGYEQYF. DNA for the CDR3: TGCGCCAGCAGCCAAGATCCCCACGGACACAGTGGGTACGAGCAGTACTTC.

The chain is built from TRBV20-1 and TRBJ2-3; D is uncertain. The CDR3 consists of 12 residues. Trimming took off 6 bases at V and 6 bases at J, with 13 bases between the two ends. Germline V CDR1 and CDR2: DFQATT, SNEGSKA (reference sequence). This CDR3 reads CSASEKWDTQYF. The CDR3 nucleotides are TGCAGTGCCTCGGAGAAATGGGATACGCAGTATTTT.

V usage is TRBV7-9 and J usage is TRBJ1-2; a weak D match, TRBD1 (5 bases). Trimming shortened V by 7 bases and J by 8 bases, and 20 bases separated the two germline ends. Germline values: CDR1 SEHNR, CDR2 FQNEAQ (reference sequence). The CDR3 length is 14 residues. Here the CDR3 DNA reads TGTGCCAGCACACGGCAGGGCCACCGAACCGGCTACACCTTC. This gives the protein CASTRQGHRTGYTF. The whole variable domain, remainder taken from reference TRBV7-9 and TRBJ1-2, is DTGVSQNPRHKITKRGQNVTFRCDPISEHNRLYWYRQTLGQGPEFLTYFQNEAQLEKSRLLSDRFSAERPKGSFSTLEIQRTEQGDSAMYLCASTRQGHRTGYTFGSGTRLTVV.

This clonotype showed up many times. The chain joins TRBV20-1 to TRBJ1-5; possible D gene TRBD1, 6 bases. V dropped 1 base and J dropped 11 bases, with 21 bases sitting between them. Germline V gene lookup returns CDR1 DFQATT and CDR2 SNEGSKA (reference sequence). This CDR3 is built from 15 residues. DNA of the CDR3: TGCAGTGCTAGAGCCCCGGGGCAGGGGAGTGCGGCCCAGCATTTT. It codes for CSARAPGQGSAAQHF.

In this sample, this clonotype turned up many times. This chain links TRBV7-3 with TRBJ2-6; D possibly matches TRBD1 or TRBD2 (5 bases each). V dropped 5 bases and J dropped 0 bases, with 17 bases sitting between them. Looked up from germline, CDR1 is SGHTA and CDR2 is FQGTGA. The CDR3 sequence is 18 residues long. CDR3 DNA sequence: TGTGCCAGCAGCCCCGGGGACCGATCCAGCTCTGGGGCCAACGTCCTGACTTTC. Translated, it gives CASSPGDRSSSGANVLTF.

This clonotype was seen more than once but under ten times. V gene TRBV4-1 combines with J gene TRBJ1-4; the D gene is possibly TRBD1 (5 bases). Germline-derived CDR1 and CDR2 are MGHRA and YSYEKL. CDR3 length: 14 residues. V was shortened by 3 bases and J by 6 bases, with 11 bases between the two germline ends. CDR3 sequence (DNA): TGCGCCAGCAGCCAGAGGCAGGGTGATGAAAAACTGTTTTTT. Its translation: CASSQRQGDEKLFF.

The chain recombines TRBV20-1 with TRBJ2-3, with a weak D call TRBD1 (6 bases). Germline values: CDR1 DFQATT, CDR2 SNEGSKA (reference sequence). The length of the CDR3 is 13 residues. Trimming took 6 bases from V and 6 from J, leaving 16 bases between them. The CDR3 nucleotides are TGCAGTGCGAATTCCGGGACATTCGATACGCAGTATTTT. Residues: CSANSGTFDTQYF.

The chain combines TRBV15 with TRBJ2-5; 9 nucleotides match TRBD2. V dropped 0 bases and J dropped 4; count of bases not matched to a gene: 3. CDR1 is LNHNV and CDR2 is YYDKDF in the germline V gene (reference sequence). The CDR3 length is 15 residues. CDR3 amino acids: CATSRDAGGPETQYF. In DNA, the CDR3 is TGTGCCACCAGCAGAGATGCGGGAGGGCCAGAGACCCAGTACTTC.

This clonotype was detected a few times. The chain has TRBV2 and TRBJ2-7, with unresolved D. The germline V gene has CDR1 SNHLY and CDR2 FYNNEI. The CDR3 consists of 11 residues. Trimming took off 5 bases at V and 5 bases at J, with 7 bases between the two ends. CDR3 sequence (DNA): TGTGCCAGCAGTTGGTATGACGAGCAGTACTTC. Amino acids: CASSWYDEQYF.

This clonotype has only a few counts. V gene TRBV27 combines with J gene TRBJ2-1; 12 bases align to TRBD2. The CDR3 extends over 16 amino acids. Trimming cost V 2 bases and J 5 bases; bases outside gene matches: 4. The germline V gene encodes CDR1 MNHEY and CDR2 SMNVEV (reference sequence). This chain's CDR3 is CASSLASGRADNEQFF. Here the CDR3 DNA reads TGTGCCAGCAGTTTAGCTAGCGGGAGGGCCGACAATGAGCAGTTCTTC.

This clonotype was observed many times. The rearrangement uses TRBV12-3 or TRBV12-4 and TRBJ2-7; D gene ambiguous. The CDR3 contains 14 residues. V lost 6 bases, J lost 1 base, and 13 bases lay in between. The CDR3 nucleotides are TGTGCCAGCAGCTCCCCCCCGACGTCCTACGAGCAGTACTTC. Translating gives CASSSPPTSYEQYF.

The chain joins TRBV29-1 to TRBJ2-7; possible D gene TRBD2, 5 bases. The CDR3 is 14 residues long. V shed 4 bases and J shed 1 base, with 14 bases lying between them. CDR1 is SQVTM and CDR2 is ANQGSEA in the germline V gene. The CDR3 DNA follows: TGCAGCGTTGCGGGGTATCGGCAGTCCTACGAGCAGTACTTC. The encoded protein is CSVAGYRQSYEQYF.

This clonotype was counted many times. CDR3 sequence reads: CSASGGWNTGELFF. CDR3 sequence (DNA): TGCAGTGCTAGCGGGGGTTGGAACACCGGGGAGCTGTTTTTT. V usage is TRBV20-1 and J usage is TRBJ2-2, with a possible D match to TRBD2 (6 bases). Germline lookup yields CDR1 DFQATT and CDR2 SNEGSKA (reference sequence). The CDR3 runs 14 residues. Trimming pared 3 bases from V and 1 base from J, leaving 9 bases between.

This clonotype came up many times. CDR3: CASSSGTSGTYEQYF. The CDR3 DNA reads TGTGCCAGCAGCTCTGGGACTAGCGGGACCTACGAGCAGTACTTC. The chain employs TRBV7-6 and TRBJ2-7; TRBD2 agrees at 13 bases. Germline CDR1 is SGHVS and CDR2 is FNYEAQ. The CDR3 totals 15 residues. Trimming at V came to 4 bases and at J to 2 bases, leaving 2 bases not matched to a gene. The whole variable domain, filled in from reference TRBV7-6 and TRBJ2-7, reads GAGVSQSPRYKVTKRGQDVALRCDPISGHVSLYWYRQALGQGPEFLTYFNYEAQQDKSGLPNDRFSAERPEGSISTLTIQRTEQRDSAMYRCASSSGTSGTYEQYFGPGTRLTVT.

Many counts were recorded for this clonotype. The CDR3 DNA follows: TGTGCCAGCAGCTTAGGGGCCTTCGGCGGAAACGGAATCAAAAACATTCAGTACTTC. The encoded protein is CASSLGAFGGNGIKNIQYF. The chain uses TRBV7-8 and TRBJ2-4; D gene unclear. The CDR3 contains 19 residues. V gave up 1 base and J gave up 3 bases, with 22 bases separating them. Germline V gene sequence: CDR1 SGHVS, CDR2 FQNEAQ. Full variable domain (outside the CDR3, taken from reference TRBV7-8 and TRBJ2-4): GAGVSQSPRYKVAKRGQDVALRCDPISGHVSLFWYQQALGQGPEFLTYFQNEAQLDKSGLPSDRFFAERPEGSVSTLKIQRTQQEDSAVYLCASSLGAFGGNGIKNIQYFGAGTRLSVL.

V usage is TRBV6-1 and J usage is TRBJ1-5; maybe TRBD1 (6 bases). The V gene's germline CDR1 is MNHNS and CDR2 SASEGT. The CDR3 runs 13 residues. With 6 bases removed from V and 10 bases from J, the gap between germline ends came to 16 bases. This CDR3 is CASRDSDISPQHF. As DNA, the CDR3 is TGTGCCAGCAGGGACAGCGATATCAGCCCCCAGCATTTT.

In its sample, this clonotype was seen a few times. This chain connects TRBV3-1 to TRBJ2-3; D unresolved. The length of the CDR3 is 15 residues. Trimming took off 4 bases at V and 6 bases at J, with 17 bases between the two ends. Looked up from germline, CDR1 is LGHDT and CDR2 is YNNKEL (reference sequence). The CDR3 sequence is CASSPFVLPLDTQYF. The CDR3 DNA follows: TGTGCCAGCAGCCCATTCGTCCTCCCCCTGGATACGCAGTATTTT.

This clonotype was seen many times. The chain has TRBV7-6 and TRBJ2-1; 10 nucleotides agree with TRBD1. CDR3 length equals 16 residues. The V segment lost 2 bases and the J segment 7 bases; nucleotides outside the gene matches: 8. Germline loops: CDR1 SGHVS, CDR2 FNYEAQ. The CDR3 DNA reads as TGTGCCAGCAGCTTACAACCGACAGGGGGCCAGAATGAGCAGTTCTTC. Protein sequence: CASSLQPTGGQNEQFF. The full variable domain, its missing parts supplied by reference TRBV7-6 and TRBJ2-1, is GAGVSQSPRYKVTKRGQDVALRCDPISGHVSLYWYRQALGQGPEFLTYFNYEAQQDKSGLPNDRFSAERPEGSISTLTIQRTEQRDSAMYRCASSLQPTGGQNEQFFGPGTRLTVL.

This clonotype was counted only a few times. A much more abundant neighbour one base away suggests this may be a read error. This rearrangement joins TRBV20-1 to TRBJ2-1, with TRBD2 matching 7 bases. This CDR3 is built from 14 residues. Germline-derived CDR1 and CDR2 are DFQATT and SNEGSKA (reference sequence). The CDR3 DNA reads TGCAGTGCTAGAGGGGGGGGTAGCGTTCGTGAGCGGTTCTTC. Its protein product is CSARGGGSVRERFF.

The chain joins TRBV4-1 to TRBJ1-6; 8 nucleotides align to TRBD1. This CDR3 is 15 amino acids long. V lost 4 bases and J lost 9; bases outside the gene matches: 8. Germline assignment: CDR1 MGHRA and CDR2 YSYEKL. As DNA, the CDR3 is TGCGCCAGCAGCCTCGTCGACAGGGGAGGTTCACCCCTCCACTTT. This codes for CASSLVDRGGSPLHF.